These 27 T cell receptor beta chains share one sample of origin, sequenced in a study of blood T cell repertoires in COVID-19. Produced via immunoSEQ multiplex PCR; TCRdb's table is partial and in-frame only. The repertoire holds approximately 240,000 clones, with around 90% as singletons. The sample was peripheral blood. Every receptor here comes from a man aged 25-45 years with COVID-19, enrolled during active disease.

CDR3 protein: CASSPSGGGIGELFF. CDR3 coding DNA: TGTGCCAGCAGCCCCAGCGGGGGGGGTATCGGGGAGCTGTTTTTT. This rearrangement joins TRBV7-6 to TRBJ2-2; 10 positions agree with TRBD2. The CDR3 loop spans 15 amino acids. Looked up from germline, CDR1 is SGHVS and CDR2 is FNYEAQ. V shed 5 bases and J 7 bases; nucleotides not matched to a gene: 7.

V and J are TRBV6-5 and TRBJ1-2; D possibly corresponds to TRBD1 (6 bases). The length of the CDR3 is 14 residues. Trimming removed 7 bases from V and 3 bases from J, with 15 bases in between. Per germline, CDR1 MNHEY and CDR2 SVGAGI. CDR3 nucleotides: TGTGCCAGCACCTCGGGGGGGCTCTACTATGGCTACACCTTC. Its translation: CASTSGGLYYGYTF.

The chain uses TRBV3-1 (or the pseudogene TRBV3-2) and TRBJ2-1; 12 nucleotides align to TRBD2. From germline, CDR1 is LGHDT and CDR2 YNNKEL (reference sequence). Unmatched junction bases numbered 0, after V lost 8 bases and J lost 7 bases. The CDR3 is 12 residues long. CDR3 sequence reads: CASGLAGNEQFF. CDR3 nucleotides: TGTGCCAGCGGACTAGCGGGGAATGAGCAGTTCTTC.

The genes are TRBV18 and TRBJ1-3; tentatively, D is TRBD1 (5 bases). Germline V gene sequence: CDR1 KGHSH, CDR2 LQKENI. V was pared by 6 bases and J by 1 base, with 16 bases between. The CDR3 covers 16 residues. DNA of the CDR3: TGTGCCAGCTCTCCCAGCGATGGGGCTTCTGGAAACACCATATATTTT. Amino acid sequence: CASSPSDGASGNTIYF.

The chain links TRBV6-5 to TRBJ1-6; D is ambiguous. Germline V gene lookup returns CDR1 MNHEY and CDR2 SVGAGI. The CDR3 extends over 13 amino acids. Trimming cost V 4 bases and J 7 bases, with 8 bases left between them. For the CDR3, the DNA is TGTGCCAGCAGTTGGATGGAGAATTCACCCCTCCACTTT. Its protein product is CASSWMENSPLHF.

V is TRBV18 and J is TRBJ2-5, with 8 bases that match TRBD2. V trimming: 6 bases; J trimming: 3 bases; junction bases outside the gene matches: 18. Per germline, CDR1 KGHSH and CDR2 LQKENI. This CDR3 is built from 18 residues. CDR3 protein: CASSDLMKRLAGKETQYF. The CDR3 DNA is TGTGCCAGCTCCGATTTAATGAAGAGGCTAGCGGGTAAAGAGACCCAGTACTTC.

This chain links TRBV6-2 or TRBV6-3 with TRBJ1-2; maybe TRBD1 (6 bases). Germline lookup yields CDR1 MNHEY and CDR2 SVGEGT. This CDR3 is built from 14 residues. Between the trimmed V and J ends, which lost 3 bases and 5 bases, there was a span of 13 bases. The CDR3, as DNA: TGTGCCAGCAGTTATCAGGGGCCAGGGTATGGCTACACCTTC. Its translation is CASSYQGPGYGYTF.

The rearrangement uses TRBV30 and TRBJ1-5; D is unresolved. V lost 2 bases and J 1 base, leaving 18 bases between the germline ends. The germline gives CDR1 GTSNPN, CDR2 SVGIG (reference sequence). There are 17 residues in the CDR3. CDR3 sequence: CAWSTRGNIGSNQPQHF. CDR3 nucleotides: TGTGCCTGGAGTACCAGAGGAAATATTGGCAGCAATCAGCCCCAGCATTTT.

V usage is TRBV19 and J usage is TRBJ1-2; tentative D call: TRBD1 (6 bases). The CDR3 is 12 residues long. Germline V CDR1 and CDR2: LNHDA, SQIVND (reference sequence). V was trimmed by 5 bases and J by 8 bases, leaving 12 bases between them. This CDR3 is CASSLVTGGYTF. In DNA, the CDR3 is TGTGCCAGTAGTTTGGTCACAGGGGGCTACACCTTC.

The V and J genes are TRBV19 and TRBJ2-7; D is perhaps TRBD2 (6 bases). The germline V gene encodes CDR1 LNHDA and CDR2 SQIVND (reference sequence). V dropped 4 bases and J dropped 4 bases, with 8 bases sitting between them. CDR3 length: 12 amino acids. CDR3 nucleotides: TGTGCCAGTAGTACCGGGACTTACGAGCAGTACTTC. Its protein is CASSTGTYEQYF.

This clone was found once. The CDR3 is CASSPGQELFF. CDR3 DNA: TGTGCCAGCAGCCCCGGACAAGAACTTTTCTTT. J is TRBJ1-1 and V is TRBV5-4; the D gene is possibly TRBD1 (5 bases). This CDR3 contains 11 residues. With 4 bases removed from V and 13 bases from J, the gap between germline ends came to 14 bases. CDR1 and CDR2 (germline): SGHNT, YYREEE (reference sequence).

The V and J genes are TRBV7-2 and TRBJ2-3, with TRBD2 identical over 7 bases. Trimming cost V 3 bases and J 1 base; bases outside gene matches: 4. Germline CDR1 reads SGHTA; CDR2 reads FQGNSA. The CDR3 loop spans 15 amino acids. DNA of the CDR3: TGTGCCAGCAGCTTGGGGGGGACTCGCACAGATACGCAGTATTTT. It yields the protein CASSLGGTRTDTQYF. Complete variable domain (other parts from reference TRBV7-2 and TRBJ2-3): GAGVSQSPSNKVTEKGKDVELRCDPISGHTALYWYRQSLGQGLEFLIYFQGNSAPDKSGLPSDRFSAERTGGSVSTLTIQRTQQEDSAVYLCASSLGGTRTDTQYFGPGTRLTVL.

This rearrangement joins TRBV10-2 to TRBJ2-6; 10 bases line up with TRBD2. The CDR3 is made up of 18 amino acids. The V and J ends lost 4 bases and 1 base, in that order; junction bases with no gene match: 7. Germline V gene sequence: CDR1 WSHSY, CDR2 SAAADI. The CDR3: CASSGSGGIGSGANVLTF. In DNA form, the CDR3 reads TGCGCCAGCAGTGGTAGCGGGGGGATTGGTTCTGGGGCCAACGTCCTGACTTTC.

This sequence joins TRBV6-6 and TRBJ2-7, with TRBD1 matching over 8 bases. The germline CDR1 and CDR2 sequences are MNHNY and SVGAGI (reference sequence). V lost 1 base to trimming and J lost 5 bases; unmatched junction nucleotides: 7. CDR3 length: 15 residues. The CDR3, as DNA: TGTGCCAGCAGTTACTTGGGCAGGGGGCCAAACGAGCAGTACTTC. It encodes CASSYLGRGPNEQYF.

This chain uses TRBV19 with TRBJ1-2; unclear D gene. V was trimmed by 1 base and J by 7 bases, leaving 10 bases between them. The CDR3 is made up of 13 amino acids. CDR1 and CDR2 from the germline V gene are LNHDA and SQIVND (reference sequence). CDR3 nucleotides: TGTGCCAGTAGTATAGTCCGCTCGGGTGGCTACACCTTC. Translated, it gives CASSIVRSGGYTF.

The genes are TRBV20-1 and TRBJ2-1; maybe TRBD2 (6 bases). The V end was cut by 3 bases, the J end by 4 bases, with 13 bases between. The germline CDR1 and CDR2 sequences are DFQATT and SNEGSKA (reference sequence). The CDR3 extends over 14 amino acids. In nucleotides, the CDR3 is TGCAGTGCTAGTAAGCCGGGGAGGTACAATGAGCAGTTCTTC. Protein: CSASKPGRYNEQFF.

V is TRBV5-6 and J is TRBJ1-2; a weak D match, TRBD1 (6 bases). The CDR3 covers 12 residues. From germline, CDR1 is SGHDT and CDR2 YYEEEE. V was shortened by 1 base and J by 5 bases, with 6 bases between the two germline ends. In DNA, the CDR3 is TGTGCCAGCAGCTTGACAGGGTATGGCTACACCTTC. This translates into CASSLTGYGYTF.

The V gene is TRBV3-1 (or the pseudogene TRBV3-2), the J gene TRBJ1-2; 7 nucleotides line up with TRBD1. Germline V gene lookup returns CDR1 LGHDT and CDR2 YNNKEL (reference sequence). The trim removed 6 bases at V and 5 bases at J, leaving 9 bases unmatched. The CDR3 has 14 amino acids. In nucleotides, the CDR3 is TGTGCCAGCAGGACGCAGGGGGTTGGGTATGGCTACACCTTC. Residues: CASRTQGVGYGYTF.

The rearrangement joins TRBV6-5 to TRBJ2-7, with D perhaps TRBD2 (6 bases). V was clipped by 0 bases and J by 2 bases, with 11 bases between them. CDR1 and CDR2 (germline): MNHEY, SVGAGI. This CDR3 is built from 15 residues. For the CDR3, the DNA is TGTGCCAGCAGTTACTCGACTAGTCTACCCTACGAGCAGTACTTC. Translated: CASSYSTSLPYEQYF.

J is TRBJ2-7 and V is TRBV7-3; perhaps TRBD2 as D (6 bases). Trimming took 0 bases from V and 5 from J, leaving 11 bases between them. Germline CDR1 and CDR2: SGHTA and FQGTGA. This CDR3 comprises 14 residues. CDR3 in amino acids: CASSLTGTLHEQYF. As DNA, the CDR3 is TGTGCCAGCAGCTTAACTGGGACTCTACACGAGCAGTACTTC.

The rearrangement links TRBV19 to TRBJ1-4, with a possible D match to TRBD1 (5 bases). V lost 3 bases, J lost 7 bases, and 18 bases lay in between. Germline V gives CDR1 LNHDA, CDR2 SQIVND (reference sequence). The CDR3 runs to 16 residues. The DNA for the CDR3 is TGTGCCAGTAGTATTTCTTTGACAGTTCAGGCTGAAAAACTGTTTTTT. Residues: CASSISLTVQAEKLFF.

This clone was observed a single time. This chain links TRBV7-6 with TRBJ2-1; 7 nucleotides line up with TRBD2. This CDR3 is 17 amino acids long. The junction had 8 bases not matched to a gene; V was cut back by 3 bases and J by 0 bases. Germline CDR1 and CDR2: SGHVS and FNYEAQ. CDR3 region: CASSFYRGGSSYNEQFF. The CDR3 DNA reads TGTGCCAGCAGCTTCTACCGGGGAGGGAGCTCCTACAATGAGCAGTTCTTC.

The chain employs TRBV25-1 and TRBJ2-2; D unclear. Germline V gives CDR1 MGHDK, CDR2 SYGVNS. CDR3 length equals 13 residues. V lost 4 bases and J 6 bases, leaving 9 bases between the germline ends. CDR3 DNA: TGTGCCAGCAGTGTTCCCGGGTCCGGGGAGCTGTTTTTT. As protein: CASSVPGSGELFF. Together with reference TRBV25-1 and TRBJ2-2, the CDR3 gives the full variable domain: EADIYQTPRYLVIGTGKKITLECSQTMGHDKMYWYQQDPGMELHLIHYSYGVNSTEKGDLSSESTVSRIRTEHFPLTLESARPSHTSQYLCASSVPGSGELFFGEGSRLTVL.

This clone has only a few counts. The sample carries other DNA sequences with the same CDR3. V usage is TRBV7-9 and J usage is TRBJ2-5; D is unresolved. Trimming removed 5 bases from V and 4 bases from J, with 5 bases in between. The CDR3 is 11 amino acids. Germline V gene lookup returns CDR1 SEHNR and CDR2 FQNEAQ (reference sequence). The CDR3 loop is CASSPRETQYF. The DNA for the CDR3 is TGTGCCAGCAGCCCGAGAGAGACCCAGTACTTC.

The CDR3 region is CASSPGTGQYEQYF. As DNA, the CDR3 is TGTGCCAGCTCACCCGGGACAGGGCAATACGAGCAGTACTTC. The gene calls are TRBV18 and TRBJ2-7, with TRBD1 matching 9 bases. CDR1 and CDR2 (germline): KGHSH, LQKENI. Trimming took 3 bases from V and 4 from J; bases not matched to a gene: 4. The CDR3 sequence is 14 residues long. The full variable domain, rest sourced from reference TRBV18 and TRBJ2-7, is NAGVMQNPRHLVRRRGQEARLRCSPMKGHSHVYWYRQLPEEGLKFMVYLQKENIIDESGMPKERFSAEFPKEGPSILRIQQVVRGDSAAYFCASSPGTGQYEQYFGPGTRLTVT.

In its sample, this clone was seen once. This sequence joins TRBV4-2 and TRBJ2-5, with TRBD2 identical over 11 bases. The CDR3 length is 20 residues. Per the germline V gene, CDR1 is LGHNA and CDR2 is YNFKEQ. With 0 bases clipped from V and 5 bases from J, the junction kept 17 bases outside the gene matches. In DNA form, the CDR3 reads TGTGCCAGCAGCCAAGATGCGGGACGTACTAGCGGGGGATTACGGGAGACCCAGTACTTC. It yields the protein CASSQDAGRTSGGLRETQYF.

V gene TRBV7-3 combines with J gene TRBJ1-2; possibly TRBD1 for D (6 bases). CDR3 size: 14 residues. V gave up 5 bases and J gave up 8 bases, with 18 bases separating them. Germline values: CDR1 SGHTA, CDR2 FQGTGA. CDR3 sequence (DNA): TGTGCCAGCAGCCCCCAGGCAGGGGATTTCGGCTACACCTTC. Translated, it gives CASSPQAGDFGYTF.